This T cell receptor beta chain was observed in a study of T cell responses to AZD1222 COVID-19 vaccine. Study conclusions and caveats: Donors skewed white British and female; clonal diversity was possibly underestimated.

This CDR3 has 12 amino acids. Trimming took off 5 bases at V and 6 bases at J, with 8 bases between the two ends. Germline CDR1 is SEHNR and CDR2 is FQNEAQ (reference sequence). This table comes from immunoSEQ multiplex PCR, and its TCRdb copy is limited to in-frame clones, with some not included. The sample has around 150,000 clones, more than 85% seen once. About this clone: Its antigen remains unidentified.

This receptor was obtained from an adult who received the AZD1222 COVID-19 vaccine. The specimen was peripheral blood, collected 28 days after the second AZD1222 dose. The chain has TRBV7-9 and TRBJ2-1, with D uncertain. The CDR3 bases are TGTGCCAGCAGCCCGCGGACCAATGAGCAGTTCTTC. It translates to CASSPRTNEQFF.